Listed here are 21 T cell receptor beta chains from one sample, sequenced in a study of blood T cell repertoires in COVID-19. Repertoires were generated with immunoSEQ multiplex PCR, while TCRdb's copy carries only in-frame clones and drops some. The sample consists of 200,000 or so clones, approximately 82% of them appearing once. Material for sequencing was peripheral blood. Source of these receptors: a human donor with acute or convalescent COVID-19. The donor label of this sample is uncertain.

The rearrangement uses TRBV14 and TRBJ2-5; 8 bases match TRBD1. The CDR3 is 15 residues long. J lost 5 bases, V lost 6 bases, and 11 bases had no gene match. Germline V gene sequence: CDR1 SGHDN, CDR2 FVKESK. The CDR3 nucleotides are TGTGCCAGCAGTCGATGGACAGGGTCCGAGGAGACCCAGTACTTC. Translation: CASSRWTGSEETQYF. The entire variable domain, with the rest obtained from reference TRBV14 and TRBJ2-5, is as follows: EAGVTQFPSHSVIEKGQTVTLRCDPISGHDNLYWYRRVMGKEIKFLLHFVKESKQDESGMPNNRFLAERTGGTYSTLKVQPAELEDSGVYFCASSRWTGSEETQYFGPGTRLLVL.

The chain employs TRBV7-3 and TRBJ2-2, with 8 positions matching TRBD1. Germline V gene data show CDR1 as SGHTA and CDR2 as FQGTGA. Trimming removed 2 bases from V and 4 bases from J; junction bases left unmatched: 3. The CDR3 totals 15 residues. This CDR3 reads CASSLQGAGTGELFF. In DNA form, the CDR3 reads TGTGCCAGCAGCTTACAGGGGGCCGGCACCGGGGAGCTGTTTTTT.

The chain is built from TRBV3-1 (or the pseudogene TRBV3-2) and TRBJ2-7; D might be TRBD1 (5 bases). Trimming shortened V by 0 bases and J by 0 bases, and 12 bases separated the two germline ends. Germline V CDR1 and CDR2: LGHDT, YNNKEL (reference sequence). The CDR3 runs 16 residues. The CDR3 loop reads CASSQDRVKSSYEQYF. CDR3 in DNA: TGTGCCAGCAGCCAAGACAGGGTGAAAAGCTCCTACGAGCAGTACTTC.

This clone was detected only once. The chain carries TRBV2 and TRBJ1-1; 9 bases are a match to TRBD1. The CDR3 contains 13 residues. Trimming took 11 bases from V and 0 from J; bases not matched to a gene: 4. In germline, CDR1 is SNHLY, CDR2 FYNNEI. The chain's CDR3 is CAGGQGMNTEAFF. DNA for the CDR3: TGTGCCGGAGGACAGGGGATGAACACTGAAGCTTTCTTT.

This chain joins TRBV2 and TRBJ2-5; perhaps TRBD1 as D (5 bases). Germline V gene sequence: CDR1 SNHLY, CDR2 FYNNEI. CDR3 size: 15 residues. V lost 7 bases, J lost 9 bases, and 24 bases lay in between. The CDR3 bases are TGTGCCAGCATGGGGCAGGGCCGCAATATAGGGCCCCAGTACTTC. Its translation: CASMGQGRNIGPQYF.

The J gene is TRBJ2-7, the V gene TRBV7-8, with D possibly matching TRBD1 (5 bases). CDR1 and CDR2 (germline): SGHVS, FQNEAQ. With 5 bases removed from V and 2 bases from J, the gap between germline ends came to 19 bases. The CDR3 extends over 16 amino acids. CDR3 region: CASSARLGPVTYEQYF. CDR3 in DNA: TGTGCCAGCAGCGCCCGTTTGGGGCCAGTGACCTACGAGCAGTACTTC.

The DNA for the CDR3 is TGTGCCTGGAGTGGCAGGGGGCATGACACCGGGGAGCTGTTTTTT. Protein sequence: CAWSGRGHDTGELFF. The chain employs TRBV30 and TRBJ2-2; 8 positions match TRBD1. V gave up 1 base and J gave up 3 bases; unmatched junction bases: 4. Looked up from germline, CDR1 is GTSNPN and CDR2 is SVGIG (reference sequence). The CDR3 is 15 residues long.

The chain has TRBV9 and TRBJ2-5, with D tentatively TRBD1 (6 bases). From germline, CDR1 is SGDLS and CDR2 YYNGEE. This CDR3 has 17 residues. Trimming pared 0 bases from V and 1 base from J, leaving 16 bases between. CDR3 in DNA: TGTGCCAGCAGCGTAGGAGCGACCAGGGGACCCCAAGAGACCCAGTACTTC. Amino acid sequence: CASSVGATRGPQETQYF. The variable domain in full, completed from reference TRBV9 and TRBJ2-5, reads DSGVTQTPKHLITATGQRVTLRCSPRSGDLSVYWYQQSLDQGLQFLIQYYNGEERAKGNILERFSAQQFPDLHSELNLSSLELGDSALYFCASSVGATRGPQETQYFGPGTRLLVL.

This chain uses TRBV11-2 with TRBJ2-1; D may be TRBD2 (5 bases). The length of the CDR3 is 16 residues. Trimming stripped 5 bases from V and 4 bases from J, with 18 bases between. CDR1 is SGHAT and CDR2 is FQNNGV in the germline V gene. CDR3 DNA sequence: TGTGCCAGCAGCAATCTGGGTGGGCGGGCATACAATGAGCAGTTCTTC. Residues: CASSNLGGRAYNEQFF.

The chain recombines TRBV7-8 with TRBJ1-1, with 7 bases matching TRBD1. Trimming cost V 5 bases and J 8 bases; bases outside gene matches: 8. The germline CDR1 and CDR2 sequences are SGHVS and FQNEAQ. The CDR3 contains 13 residues. CDR3 in amino acids: CASSVVRTGEAFF. The CDR3 coding sequence is TGTGCCAGCAGCGTCGTGAGGACAGGCGAAGCTTTCTTT.

This clone showed up just once. The chain combines TRBV19 with TRBJ2-7; TRBD1 matches at 8 bases. Germline CDR1 and CDR2: LNHDA and SQIVND (reference sequence). V trimming: 4 bases; J trimming: 5 bases; junction bases outside the gene matches: 7. This CDR3 is 14 amino acids long. The DNA of the CDR3 is TGTGCCAGTAGTAGCACGACAGGGGACCACGAGCAGTACTTC. Translating it yields CASSSTTGDHEQYF.

Remarks on this clone: Other DNA sequences in the sample encode the same CDR3. V is TRBV29-1 and J is TRBJ2-3; TRBD2 matches 10 bases. Unmatched junction bases numbered 3, after V lost 6 bases and J lost 0 bases. Germline V gene lookup returns CDR1 SQVTM and CDR2 ANQGSEA. The CDR3 is made up of 14 amino acids. CDR3 sequence: CSVATSGSTDTQYF. The CDR3 nucleotides read TGCAGCGTCGCGACTAGCGGGAGCACAGATACGCAGTATTTT.

J is TRBJ2-1 and V is TRBV4-2; 9 bases align to TRBD1. The junction had 12 bases not matched to a gene; V was cut back by 4 bases and J by 8 bases. CDR1 and CDR2 from the germline V gene are LGHNA and YNFKEQ. The CDR3 totals 16 residues. CDR3 in amino acids: CASSLLPGQGGYEQFF. In DNA form, the CDR3 reads TGTGCCAGCAGCCTCCTTCCGGGACAGGGTGGGTATGAGCAGTTCTTC.

This clone showed up just a few times. The J gene is TRBJ2-7, the V gene TRBV3-1 (or the pseudogene TRBV3-2), with 14 bases matching TRBD2. Trimming at V came to 4 bases and at J to 4 bases, leaving 27 bases not matched to a gene. Germline CDR1 is LGHDT and CDR2 is YNNKEL (reference sequence). CDR3 size: 23 residues. For the CDR3, the DNA is TGTGCCAGCAGCCCGACAAAGGCGAACCAGACTAGCGGGAGGGCCAAGGAAGTTTACGAGCAGTACTTC. Residues: CASSPTKANQTSGRAKEVYEQYF.

The chain recombines TRBV24-1 with TRBJ2-2; a weak D match, TRBD1 (6 bases). V was clipped by 10 bases and J by 6 bases, with 17 bases between them. Germline CDR1 KGHDR, CDR2 SFDVKD. The CDR3 has 14 amino acids. The CDR3 protein is CATRDTTSSGELFF. CDR3 in DNA: TGTGCCACACGGGACACTACCTCGTCCGGGGAGCTGTTTTTT.

This clone was counted between two and nine times. The rearrangement uses TRBV10-2 and TRBJ1-4; D call uncertain. The CDR3 runs 15 residues. V dropped 5 bases and J dropped 8 bases, with 18 bases sitting between them. Germline CDR1 and CDR2: WSHSY and SAAADI. The DNA for the CDR3 is TGCGCCAGCAGTCAGACTCGGACGGGATTCGAAAAACTGTTTTTT. This gives the protein CASSQTRTGFEKLFF.

The gene calls are TRBV30 and TRBJ2-2; D gene ambiguous. The CDR3 has 13 amino acids. V was clipped by 1 base and J by 1 base, with 4 bases between them. CDR1 and CDR2 from the germline V gene are GTSNPN and SVGIG (reference sequence). CDR3 in DNA: TGTGCCTGGAGTGGACAGAACACCGGGGAGCTGTTTTTT. This codes for CAWSGQNTGELFF.

The chain combines TRBV5-5 with TRBJ2-5; D unresolved. The CDR3 spans 13 residues. The V gene's germline CDR1 is SGHKS and CDR2 YYEKEE (reference sequence). V was cut by 1 base and J by 2 bases, with 6 bases left in between. The CDR3 is CASSLLSQETQYF. The CDR3 coding sequence is TGTGCCAGCAGCTTGCTCAGTCAAGAGACCCAGTACTTC.

The rearrangement joins TRBV7-3 to TRBJ2-3, with a possible D match to TRBD2 (5 bases). Trimming cost V 2 bases and J 4 bases, with 7 bases left between them. The length of the CDR3 is 13 residues. Germline assignment: CDR1 SGHTA and CDR2 FQGTGA. This CDR3 reads CASSLLASDTQYF. CDR3 nucleotide sequence: TGTGCCAGCAGCTTACTAGCCTCAGATACGCAGTATTTT.

J is TRBJ2-1 and V is TRBV24-1, with 10 bases lining up with TRBD1. The CDR3 is 15 residues long. CDR1 KGHDR and CDR2 SFDVKD come from the germline V gene. V lost 4 bases and J lost 5; bases outside the gene matches: 4. The CDR3 protein is CATSDSGQGNNEQFF. The CDR3 coding sequence is TGTGCCACCAGTGACTCGGGACAGGGGAACAATGAGCAGTTCTTC.

V is TRBV19 and J is TRBJ1-5, with 8 bases fitting TRBD1. Germline V gene sequence: CDR1 LNHDA, CDR2 SQIVND (reference sequence). The V and J ends lost 5 bases and 2 bases, in that order; junction bases with no gene match: 8. This CDR3 contains 16 residues. CDR3 sequence: CASSSPDRGGNQPQHF. CDR3 DNA sequence: TGTGCCAGTAGTTCCCCCGACAGGGGCGGCAATCAGCCCCAGCATTTT. Combining the CDR3 with reference TRBV19 and TRBJ1-5 gives the whole variable domain DGGITQSPKYLFRKEGQNVTLSCEQNLNHDAMYWYRQDPGQGLRLIYYSQIVNDFQKGDIAEGYSVSREKKESFPLTVTSAQKNPTAFYLCASSSPDRGGNQPQHFGDGTRLSIL.